Below, one T cell receptor (beta chain) is given with its context. Its antigen is currently not known. Qualities for individual bases were not recorded, and no much larger clone is one base off. These data come from a study of a mutant IDH1 vaccine in newly diagnosed glioma (dated by TCRdb to the early 2020s). For the wider study: Vaccination started 4-6 weeks after radiotherapy alone, or was given together with temozolomide cycles in the groups whose treatment included chemotherapy. The week-35 safety follow-up was designated visit V12, and the week-47 end of study was designated visit V13. For exploratory analyses, longitudinal TCRB deep sequencing was carried out in some 25 treated patients wherever samples were available. Of the approximately 30 treated patients, approximately 62% were male and 37.5% were female, and the mean age was 40.4 years. Prior to enrollment, patients had been given standard therapy consisting of radiotherapy alone, temozolomide alone, or radiochemotherapy with temozolomide, with the combination given to most patients. Peripheral blood was collected at six visits: V03 (baseline), V05, V07, V10, V12 and V13. Overall study results and their limits: Selection of PBMC samples for TCRB deep sequencing was based on availability. Across multiple MHC alleles, vaccine-induced immune responses were seen in around 94% of patients. Pseudoprogression appeared unrelated to alterations in the top peripheral T cell clonotypes detected by TCRB sequencing. The authors stated that sample limitations prevented analyses of patient blood samples from being reproduced.

Library method: the immunoSEQ multiplex PCR assay. Following the manufacturer's protocol, the hsTCRB Kit was used to amplify rearranged TCR beta chain sequences. Sequencing of TCRB libraries was carried out on an Illumina MiSeq. The source study handled its data this way. Demultiplexing, trimming and gene mapping were performed with the kit vendor's proprietary platform. Not all clones reach the TCRdb copy of this immuneACCESS table, which keeps in-frame sequences only. Checked studies attribute under half of the gap to unresolved V genes and leave the rest unexplained. V and J calls and clone size are those listed in that table; D and trimming were worked out from the DNA. Recorded for this sample are tens of thousands of clones; around 86% of them occurred a single time. Together, the top ten hold about 4% of the sample. The trim is 5 bases for V and 9 bases for J, with a gap of 8 bases between the germline ends. CDR1 is given as MNHNS and CDR2 as SASEGT, both from the germline V gene. There are 11 amino acids in the CDR3, from cysteine to phenylalanine inclusive. The retained sequence is limited to the CDR3, 33 bases, with the frame set at the first base.

In light of the paper, this sample's time point label describes: week 47, end of study. Each vaccine dose was 300 ug of a 20-mer mutant IDH1 peptide in Montanide, given subcutaneously with topical imiquimod. Across visits V03 through V10, patients got a total of eight vaccinations, given in weeks 1, 3, 5, 7, 11, 15, 19 and 23. All donors had newly diagnosed IDH1-mutant astrocytomas of WHO grade 3 or 4 that showed loss of nuclear ATRX. The samples were drawn from NOA16, a multicentre, single-arm, open-label phase I trial in Germany that tested a mutant IDH1 peptide vaccine in humans for the first time. Genomic DNA for TCRB sequencing was isolated from EDTA blood with the DNeasy Blood and Tissue Kit.

The source material was PBMCs, sampled from a glioma patient whose treatment included an IDH1 peptide vaccine. The origin of this receptor is a man aged 30 to 39 with glioma. The V gene is TRBV6-1 and the J gene is TRBJ2-1, with TRBD2 perhaps the D gene, on 6 matching bases. The CDR3 in this case is CASSRGIEQFF. The nucleotide sequence is given as TGTGCCAGCAGTCGGGGGATTGAGCAGTTCTTC.